This TCR beta chain was profiled in a study of radiotherapy plus CTLA-4 blockade in lung cancer. Study-level points and caveats: Interferon-beta and early blood T cell clone dynamics reportedly predicted response best.

People whose metastatic non-small-cell lung cancer was chemo-refractory got focal radiation along with CTLA-4 blockade by ipilimumab. This clone was seen a handful of times. The antigen is not known. Profiled with immunoSEQ multiplex PCR; TCRdb holds only in-frame clones, not every one. The repertoire holds about 85,000 clones, with 75% to 90% as singletons. Germline CDR1 SEHNR, CDR2 FQNEAQ (reference sequence). CDR3 length: 13 amino acids. V lost 4 bases and J 7 bases, leaving 11 bases between the germline ends. Sample: peripheral blood, taken from a patient treated with radiotherapy plus ipilimumab. The clonotype comes from a human donor with non-small cell lung cancer who had a partial response to radiotherapy plus ipilimumab. The chain is built from TRBV7-9 and TRBJ2-1; D is possibly TRBD2 (5 bases). The CDR3 protein is CASSSRGLNEQFF. The DNA for the CDR3 is TGTGCCAGCAGCTCCCGCGGGCTAAATGAGCAGTTCTTC.